These T cell receptor beta chains were read from a single sample in a study of identical twins. From the 5' RACE reads, TCRdb called clonotypes with MiXCR, one entry per CDR3 protein. The table lists 690,000 or so distinct CDR3 sequences, over 5% of them singletons. What was sequenced was naive T cells sorted from blood. The receptors derive from a man aged 18 to 29 in good health. Both conserved end residues are part of each CDR3. A D gene is named only where the DNA matches it firmly. Rows may omit the clone size; those that give it use once, few, many or a size class.

.,TRBV27,TRBJ2-7,many,TGTGCCAGCATGACTTTAGGGGGAGCCAGCTACGAGCAGTACTTC,CASMTLGGASYEQYF
.,TRBV9,TRBJ2-3,many,TGTGCCAGCAGCGTAGCACTAGCATCAGATACGCAGTATTTT,CASSVALASDTQYF
TRBD2,TRBV5-1,TRBJ2-5,many,TGCGCCAGCAGCCCGGGACTAGCGGGAGAGACCCAGTACTTC,CASSPGLAGETQYF
.,TRBV6-5,TRBJ2-3,few,TGTGCCAGCAGTTACTCGTCGGGCGAGGGAGGAGATACGCAGTATTTT,CASSYSSGEGGDTQYF
.,TRBV27,TRBJ2-7,many,TGTGCCAGCACCCCAGACACGCGAGCAGGCTACGAGCAGTACTTC,CASTPDTRAGYEQYF
TRBD1,TRBV25-1,TRBJ2-6,many,TGTGCCAGCAGTGAATCCCCAGGGGGCTCTGGGGCCAACGTCCTGACTTTC,CASSESPGGSGANVLTF
TRBD2,TRBV4-2,TRBJ2-7,.,TGTGCCAGCAGCCAAGTTAGCGGGAGTGGCTACGAGCAGTACTTC,CASSQVSGSGYEQYF
.,TRBV6-1,TRBJ2-3,many,TGTGCCAGCACCCGACTCCAAACGATGGATACGCAGTATTTT,CASTRLQTMDTQYF
TRBD2,TRBV12-3/TRBV12-4,TRBJ2-3,few,TGTGCCAGCAGTTTAGCCGCTGACGGAACTAGCGGCACAGATACGCAGTATTTT,CASSLAADGTSGTDTQYF
.,TRBV5-1,TRBJ1-5,many,TGCGCCAGCAGCTTGGGTGGGGGGACAAGGCAGCCCCAGCATTTT,CASSLGGGTRQPQHF
.,TRBV20-1,TRBJ2-5,many,TGCAGTGCCCACGACATTCAAGAGACCCAGTACTTC,CSAHDIQETQYF
.,TRBV12-3/TRBV12-4,TRBJ2-1,many,TGTGCCAGCAGTCCATCTCGGCTAGCGAGCAATGAGCAGTTCTTC,CASSPSRLASNEQFF
.,TRBV10-3,TRBJ1-1,few,TGTGCCATCTTGGATGGGGAGAACACTGAAGCTTTCTTT,CAILDGENTEAFF
.,TRBV14,TRBJ2-3,.,TGTGCCAGCAGCCAAGCCTACACAGATACGCAGTATTTT,CASSQAYTDTQYF
.,TRBV12-3/TRBV12-4,TRBJ1-2,.,TGTGCCAGCAGTAACTCGGGTCGCAACTATGGCTACACCTTC,CASSNSGRNYGYTF
TRBD2,TRBV12-3/TRBV12-4,TRBJ2-1,many,TGTGCCAGCAGTTTTGGAGCGGGATACGGGCGCAATGAGCAGTTCTTC,CASSFGAGYGRNEQFF
TRBD2,TRBV12-3/TRBV12-4,TRBJ2-7,.,TGTGCCAGCAGTTTCCGAGCGGGGTCCTACGAGCAGTACTTC,CASSFRAGSYEQYF
.,TRBV15,TRBJ2-3,many,TGTGCCACCAGCAGAGGTAGCACCACAGATACGCAGTATTTT,CATSRGSTTDTQYF
TRBD1,TRBV29-1,TRBJ2-1,many,TGCAGCGCCCCGGACAGGGGCTACAATGAGCAGTTCTTC,CSAPDRGYNEQFF
TRBD1,TRBV12-3/TRBV12-4,TRBJ2-5,few,TGTGCCAGCAGTTCCCCCGGGACAGGGCTTTTGGGTAGACGGCAGTCCCAGTACTTC,CASSSPGTGLLGRRQSQYF
.,TRBV7-8,TRBJ1-2,.,TGTGCCAGCAGCCCTCTCCGGCGGGGTTACACCTTC,CASSPLRRGYTF
.,TRBV27,TRBJ2-3,many,TGTGCCAGCAGTTTAAACAGGGGCACAGATACGCAGTATTTT,CASSLNRGTDTQYF
TRBD2,TRBV20-1,TRBJ2-1,many,TGCAGTGCTAGCACAGCGGGAGGCTCCTACAATGAGCAGTTCTTC,CSASTAGGSYNEQFF
.,TRBV18,TRBJ1-2,.,TGTGCCAGCTCACCACCGTTCTCGGGGAACTATGGCTACACCTTC,CASSPPFSGNYGYTF
.,TRBV18,TRBJ1-2,.,TGTGCCAGCTCGGGGTCGGCGTATGGCTACACCTTC,CASSGSAYGYTF
TRBD1,TRBV5-1,TRBJ1-3,few,TGCGCCAGCAGCACCGGACAGGGATTCCTTTCTGGAAACACCATATATTTT,CASSTGQGFLSGNTIYF
.,TRBV18,TRBJ1-2,.,TGTGCCAGCTCACCACCGGGCCAGGAATGGGGCTACACCTTC,CASSPPGQEWGYTF